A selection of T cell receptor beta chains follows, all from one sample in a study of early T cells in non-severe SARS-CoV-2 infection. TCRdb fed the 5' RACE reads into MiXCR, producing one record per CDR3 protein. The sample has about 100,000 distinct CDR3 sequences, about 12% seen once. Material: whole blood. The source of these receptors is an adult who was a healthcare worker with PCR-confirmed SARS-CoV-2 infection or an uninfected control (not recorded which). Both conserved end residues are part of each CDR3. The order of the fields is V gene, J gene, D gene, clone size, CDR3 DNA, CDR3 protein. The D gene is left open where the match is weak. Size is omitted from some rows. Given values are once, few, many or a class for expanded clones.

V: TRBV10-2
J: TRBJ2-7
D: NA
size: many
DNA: TGCGCCAGCAGTGACAGATACGAGCAGTACTTC
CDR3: CASSDRYEQYF

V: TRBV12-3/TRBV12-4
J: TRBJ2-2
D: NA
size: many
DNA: TGTGCCAGCAGCTGGTCCGGGGAGCTGTTTTTT
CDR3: CASSWSGELFF

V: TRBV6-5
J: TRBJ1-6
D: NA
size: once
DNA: TGTGCCAGCAGTTACAGCGTAGGGGGGGCCGATAGTTCACCCCTCCACTTT
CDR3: CASSYSVGGADSSPLHF

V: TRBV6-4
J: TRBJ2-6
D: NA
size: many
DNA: TGTGCCAGCAGTGACTCGGGGGCTGGGGCCAACGTCCTGACTTTC
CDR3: CASSDSGAGANVLTF

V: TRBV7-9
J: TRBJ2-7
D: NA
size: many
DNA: TGTGCCAGCAGCCCCGGCCGGCTAAACGAGCAGTACTTC
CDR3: CASSPGRLNEQYF

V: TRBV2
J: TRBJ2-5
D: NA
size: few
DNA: TGTGCCAGCAGTGATGGCTTCGGAGAGACCCAGTACTTC
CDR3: CASSDGFGETQYF

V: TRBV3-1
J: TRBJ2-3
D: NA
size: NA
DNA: TGTGCCAGCAGCCAAGAGGGACGCACAGATACGCAGTATTTT
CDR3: CASSQEGRTDTQYF

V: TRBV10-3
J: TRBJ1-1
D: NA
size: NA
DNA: TGTGCCACCACAGAACGAAACACTGAAGCTTTCTTT
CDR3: CATTERNTEAFF

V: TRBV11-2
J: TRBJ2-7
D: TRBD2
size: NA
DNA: TGTGCCAGCAGCCACGGGACTAGTACGGGCGAGCAGTACTTC
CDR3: CASSHGTSTGEQYF

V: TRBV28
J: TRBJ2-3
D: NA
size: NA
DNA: TGTGCCAGCAGTCCCGCGGGACGGCGAAGCACAGATACGCAGTATTTT
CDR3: CASSPAGRRSTDTQYF

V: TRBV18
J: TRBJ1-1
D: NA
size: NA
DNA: TGTGCCAGTTCACCGGGTTACAGCGTTACTGAAGCTTTCTTT
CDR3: CASSPGYSVTEAFF

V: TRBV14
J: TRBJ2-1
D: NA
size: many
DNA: TGTGCCAGCAGCCAAGACTCGGGGAGCTCCTACAATGAGCAGTTCTTC
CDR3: CASSQDSGSSYNEQFF

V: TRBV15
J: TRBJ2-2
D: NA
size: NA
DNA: TGTGCCACCAGCAGAGCGGCAGCGAACACCGGGGAGCTGTTTTTT
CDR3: CATSRAAANTGELFF

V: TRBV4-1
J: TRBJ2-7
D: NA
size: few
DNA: TGCGCCAGCAGCCAAACTCCTCGCGAGCAGTACTTC
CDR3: CASSQTPREQYF

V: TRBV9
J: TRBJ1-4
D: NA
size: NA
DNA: TGTGCCAGCAGCCCAGGAACTTTGGCAGAGAATGAAAAACTGTTTTTT
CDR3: CASSPGTLAENEKLFF

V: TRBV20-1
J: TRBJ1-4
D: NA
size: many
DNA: TGCAGTGCTTTGGAGGAAAAACTGTTTTTT
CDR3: CSALEEKLFF

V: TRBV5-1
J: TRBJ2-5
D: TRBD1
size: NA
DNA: TGCGCCAGCAGCTTGGCAACGGGACAGGGTGCAGAGACCCAGTACTTC
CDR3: CASSLATGQGAETQYF

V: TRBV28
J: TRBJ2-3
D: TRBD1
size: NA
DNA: TGTGCCAGCAGGAAGACAGGGGTAGTGTTCACAGATACGCAGTATTTT
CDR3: CASRKTGVVFTDTQYF

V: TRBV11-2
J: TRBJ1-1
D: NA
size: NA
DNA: TGTGCCAGCAGCTCCGAGGGACCGAACACTGAAGCTTTCTTT
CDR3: CASSSEGPNTEAFF

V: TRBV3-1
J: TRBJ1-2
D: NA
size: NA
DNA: TGTGCCAGCAGCCCTGAACGGGGGCTAAACTATGGCTACACCTTC
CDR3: CASSPERGLNYGYTF

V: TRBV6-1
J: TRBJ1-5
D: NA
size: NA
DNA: TGTGCCAGCAGTGGGAGGGGAGGAAGATTCGGTTTAAGTCAGTCCCAGCATTTT
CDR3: CASSGRGGRFGLSQSQHF

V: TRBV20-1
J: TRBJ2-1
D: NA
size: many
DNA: TGCAGTGCTCGACCGAGGGGAGCCGGGGAGCAGTTCTTC
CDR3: CSARPRGAGEQFF

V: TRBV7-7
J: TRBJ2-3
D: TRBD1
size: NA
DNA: TGTGCTAGCACCTTGGAGGGACAGGGAGGCACAGATACGCAGTATTTT
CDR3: CASTLEGQGGTDTQYF

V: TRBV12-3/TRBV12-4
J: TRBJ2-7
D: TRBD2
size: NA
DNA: TGTGCCAGCACCCTAGCGGGGAGCTCCTACGAGCAGTACTTC
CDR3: CASTLAGSSYEQYF

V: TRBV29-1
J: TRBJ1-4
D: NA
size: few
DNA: TGCAGCGTCGGTGCACCCGGACAGAAAAATGAAAAACTGTTTTTT
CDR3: CSVGAPGQKNEKLFF

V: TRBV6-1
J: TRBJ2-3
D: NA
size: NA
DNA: TGTGCCAGTACTCGACAGGCCGCTAGCACAGATACGCAGTATTTT
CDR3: CASTRQAASTDTQYF

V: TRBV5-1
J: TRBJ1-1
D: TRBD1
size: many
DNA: TGCGCCAGCAGCCCCGGGACAGGGGTTAACTTCGCTGAAGCTTTCTTT
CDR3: CASSPGTGVNFAEAFF

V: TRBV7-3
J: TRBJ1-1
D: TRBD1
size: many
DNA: TGTGCCAGCAGCCCACCGGGACAGGGCGGACTGAAGCTTTTCTTT
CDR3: CASSPPGQGGLKLFF

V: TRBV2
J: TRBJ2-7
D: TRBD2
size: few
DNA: TGTGCCAGCAGCCCATCTGTAGCGGGGCACGAGCAGTACTTC
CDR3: CASSPSVAGHEQYF

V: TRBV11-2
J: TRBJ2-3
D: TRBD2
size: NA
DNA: TGTGCCAGCAGCCCGGGGACTAGCGGGCGAGATACGCAGTATTTT
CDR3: CASSPGTSGRDTQYF

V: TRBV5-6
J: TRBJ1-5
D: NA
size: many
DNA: TGTGCCAGCAGCTCGGGTCGCGGGCCGGGGCCCCAGCATTTT
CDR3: CASSSGRGPGPQHF

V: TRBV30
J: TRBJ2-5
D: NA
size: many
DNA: TGTGCCTGGAGTGTACGGAGTGTATGGGGAGAGACCCAGTACTTC
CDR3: CAWSVRSVWGETQYF

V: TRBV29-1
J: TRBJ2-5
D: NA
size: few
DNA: TGCAGCGTTCAGGGGGTTAAGGGAGCGGGGACGGAGACCCAGTACTTC
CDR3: CSVQGVKGAGTETQYF

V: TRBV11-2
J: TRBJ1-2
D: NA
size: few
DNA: TGTGCCAGCAGCTTAGGGATCCGTGGCTACACCTTC
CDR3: CASSLGIRGYTF

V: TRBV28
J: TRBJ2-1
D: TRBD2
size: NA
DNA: TGTGCCAGCAGTCCCCGGGCTAGCGGAACTTACAATGAGCAGTTCTTC
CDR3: CASSPRASGTYNEQFF

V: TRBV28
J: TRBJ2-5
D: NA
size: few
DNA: TGTGCCAGCAGTTTAGAGGGACAAATGGAGACCCAGTACTTC
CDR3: CASSLEGQMETQYF

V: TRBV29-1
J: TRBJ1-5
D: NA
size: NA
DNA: TGCAGCGTTGAAACCCCGAATCAGCCCCAGCATTTT
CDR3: CSVETPNQPQHF

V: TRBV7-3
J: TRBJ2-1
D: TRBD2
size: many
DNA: TGTGCCAGCAGCGCTTCTGGGACTAGCGCCTACAATGAGCAGTTCTTC
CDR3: CASSASGTSAYNEQFF

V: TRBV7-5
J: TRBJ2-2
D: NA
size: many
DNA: NA
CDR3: CISVPEAPTVPGELFF

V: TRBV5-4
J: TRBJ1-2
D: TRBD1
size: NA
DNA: TGTGCCAGCAGCCTTCAGGGGGCGTACTATGGCTACACCTTC
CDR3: CASSLQGAYYGYTF

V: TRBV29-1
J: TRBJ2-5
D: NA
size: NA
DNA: TGCAGCGTTGAAGTCTCAGGAATCCAAGAGACCCAGTACTTC
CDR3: CSVEVSGIQETQYF

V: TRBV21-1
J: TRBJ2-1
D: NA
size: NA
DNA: TGTGCCAGCAGCACCCGACCCCTTCATAGTTCCCACAATGAGCAGTTCTTC
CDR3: CASSTRPLHSSHNEQFF